What follows is one T cell receptor beta chain and its context. The antigen is undetermined. One junction end disagrees with the germline gene, perhaps due to a read error. This sample's RNA came from whole unsorted tissue. The data stem from a study of tumor and adjacent non-tumor tissue in lung cancer. Study at large: There were approximately twelve adenocarcinoma, a couple of squamous cell carcinoma and 1 small cell lung cancer cases.

Overall study results and limits: Tumor TCR diversity, when higher, was linked to shorter survival.

TCRbeta libraries were built with three rounds of nested PCR, modified from ARM-PCR. In TCRdb, the multiplex PCR reads were re-called with MiXCR into one record per CDR3 protein. The sample yields under 150,000 distinct CDR3 sequences, about 66% seen once. The sequence was collected from a man younger than 40 with non-small cell lung cancer. The sequenced material came from lung tumor tissue.

The DNA of the CDR3 is TGCAGTGCTAGACGCCTGGGACTAGCAGGAGGAGTGAGCACAGATACGCACTATTTT. It yields the protein CSARRLGLAGGVSTDTHYF. V and J are TRBV20-1 and TRBJ2-3; the match to TRBD2 covers 9 bases. CDR1 and CDR2 (germline): DFQATT, SNEGSKA (reference sequence). CDR3 length: 19 residues.